Below, 9 T cell receptor beta chains from the same sample are listed, as sequenced in a study of shared clonotypes between healthy human individuals. Generated by immunoSEQ multiplex PCR, the TCRdb table keeps only in-frame clones and is missing some. Of some 2,500,000 clones listed, about nine tenths were seen once; the top ten hold about 0.41%. Source material: naive CD4+ T cells from PBMCs. Noted subset: CD45RA+ positively selected. These receptors were obtained from a man between 18 and 29 years old in good health. Some clones in this sample may be carry-over from other donors' samples.

This clone was observed a single time. The V gene is TRBV4-3, the J gene TRBJ1-2, with D tentatively TRBD1 (5 bases). This CDR3 has 13 amino acids. In germline, CDR1 is LGHNA, CDR2 YSLEER. Trimming removed 4 bases at V and 5 bases at J, with 11 bases between. The DNA for the CDR3 is TGCGCCAGCAGCCCCACGGGGGGGTATGGCTACACCTTC. This translates into CASSPTGGYGYTF.

In this sample, this clone turned up once. This rearrangement joins TRBV2 to TRBJ2-7, with TRBD2 identical over 7 bases. Germline values: CDR1 SNHLY, CDR2 FYNNEI. Trimming at V came to 5 bases and at J to 2 bases, leaving 3 bases not matched to a gene. This CDR3 comprises 13 residues. The CDR3 coding sequence is TGTGCCAGCAGTAACAGCGGGACCTACGAGCAGTACTTC. It yields the protein CASSNSGTYEQYF.

The V gene is TRBV28, the J gene TRBJ2-1; TRBD2 matches at 11 bases. The germline gives CDR1 MDHEN, CDR2 SYDVKM. The CDR3 spans 14 residues. V lost 6 bases, J lost 6 bases, and 4 bases stayed unmatched. The CDR3 coding sequence is TGTGCCAGCAGAAGACTAGCGGGATCCAATGAGCAGTTCTTC. This translates into CASRRLAGSNEQFF.

This chain links TRBV27 with TRBJ1-1; weak D call: TRBD1 (5 bases). The V gene's germline CDR1 is MNHEY and CDR2 SMNVEV (reference sequence). With 6 bases removed from V and 1 base from J, the gap between germline ends came to 9 bases. CDR3 length: 13 residues. CDR3 nucleotides: TGTGCCAGCAGGTCAGACAGGAACACTGAAGCTTTCTTT. It specifies CASRSDRNTEAFF.

The rearrangement joins TRBV5-1 to TRBJ2-2; D may be TRBD2 (6 bases). Germline V CDR1 and CDR2: SGHRS, YFSETQ. The V and J ends lost 2 bases and 0 bases respectively, with 11 bases between them. The CDR3 length is 16 residues. CDR3 sequence reads: CASSFGGTANTGELFF. The CDR3 bases are TGCGCCAGCAGCTTTGGGGGGACGGCGAACACCGGGGAGCTGTTTTTT.

The V gene is TRBV10-3, the J gene TRBJ1-2; tentative D call: TRBD1 (6 bases). CDR3 size: 13 residues. V lost 4 bases and J 2 bases, leaving 8 bases between the germline ends. The germline CDR1 and CDR2 sequences are ENHRY and SYGVKD. This CDR3 is CAISVQGNYGYTF. The CDR3 bases are TGTGCCATCAGTGTCCAGGGGAACTATGGCTACACCTTC.

The genes are TRBV28 and TRBJ2-7; 8 bases line up with TRBD2. V was pared by 2 bases and J by 0 bases, with 12 bases of the junction left unmatched. Germline V CDR1 and CDR2: MDHEN, SYDVKM. This CDR3 has 18 amino acids. CDR3 sequence (DNA): TGTGCCAGCAGTTTAACCCTTTCACTAGCGGAGGCCTCCTACGAGCAGTACTTC. It codes for CASSLTLSLAEASYEQYF.

The chain joins TRBV20-1 to TRBJ2-3; no clear D. The CDR3 length is 11 residues. CDR1 is DFQATT and CDR2 is SNEGSKA in the germline V gene (reference sequence). V lost 0 bases, J lost 12 bases, and 10 bases lay in between. This CDR3 reads CSARDSPHQYF. In nucleotides, the CDR3 is TGCAGTGCTAGAGATTCTCCCCATCAGTATTTT.

The chain carries TRBV19 and TRBJ2-2; no definite D call. The V gene's germline CDR1 is LNHDA and CDR2 SQIVND (reference sequence). The CDR3 loop spans 16 amino acids. Trimming cost V 1 base and J 0 bases, with 9 bases left between them. The CDR3 DNA reads TGTGCCAGTAGTATAGCAAGAGCGCCGAACACCGGGGAGCTGTTTTTT. Its protein is CASSIARAPNTGELFF.